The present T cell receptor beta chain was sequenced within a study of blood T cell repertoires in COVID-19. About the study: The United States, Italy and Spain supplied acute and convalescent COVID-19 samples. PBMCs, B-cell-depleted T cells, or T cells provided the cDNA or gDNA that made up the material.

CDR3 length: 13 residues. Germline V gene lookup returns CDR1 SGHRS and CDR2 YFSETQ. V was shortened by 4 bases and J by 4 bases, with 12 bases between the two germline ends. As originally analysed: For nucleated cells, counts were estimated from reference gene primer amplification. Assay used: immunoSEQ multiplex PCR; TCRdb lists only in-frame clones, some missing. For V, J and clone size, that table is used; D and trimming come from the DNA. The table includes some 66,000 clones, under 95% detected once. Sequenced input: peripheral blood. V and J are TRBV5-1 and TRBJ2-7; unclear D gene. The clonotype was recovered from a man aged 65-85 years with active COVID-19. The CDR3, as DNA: TGCGCCAGCAGCGCCGCGCCCGATTACGAGCAGTACTTC. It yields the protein CASSAAPDYEQYF.